Listed below are T cell receptor beta chains from one sample, sequenced in a study of somatic mutations in cytotoxic T cells in rheumatoid arthritis. Libraries were prepared by immunoSEQ multiplex PCR; TCRdb keeps only in-frame clonotypes and omits some of them. The table lists almost 20,000 clones, 80% to 90% of them singletons. What was sequenced was CD8+ T cells sorted from blood. These receptors were collected from a man aged 40-50 years in good health. The conserved cysteine and the conserved F or W are not part of the CDR3 here. The order of the fields is V gene, CDR3 protein.

v_gene: TRBV30; CDR3aa: AWRAYNEQF
v_gene: TRBV27; CDR3aa: ASSFGTYNEQF
v_gene: TRBV2; CDR3aa: ASNSRRSGLADTQY
v_gene: TRBV5-6; CDR3aa: ASSLGTGTIYNEQF
v_gene: TRBV21-1; CDR3aa: ASSFHSGRSDTQY
v_gene: TRBV4-3; CDR3aa: ASSQDPGTGAYGYT
v_gene: TRBV4-3; CDR3aa: ASSQDMTGGTEAF
v_gene: TRBV11-2; CDR3aa: ASSLEARGRGEKLF
v_gene: TRBV13; CDR3aa: ASSSGLAGGTF
v_gene: TRBV6-5; CDR3aa: ASTPRVARDTEAF
v_gene: TRBV27; CDR3aa: ASRNERRNTEAF
v_gene: TRBV6-1; CDR3aa: ATRELAEAF
v_gene: TRBV9; CDR3aa: ASSSGIKRPGELF
v_gene: TRBV9; CDR3aa: ASSQGLAGGWAEQF
v_gene: TRBV28; CDR3aa: ASSLGGRGTEAF
v_gene: TRBV5-6; CDR3aa: ASSFATRQSTDTQY
v_gene: TRBV7-8; CDR3aa: ASSPTSGRRDTQY
v_gene: TRBV21-1; CDR3aa: ASSKGGQGTPRGYT
v_gene: TRBV28; CDR3aa: ASTRTVNQPQH
v_gene: TRBV19; CDR3aa: ASSHLAGAETQY
v_gene: TRBV29-1; CDR3aa: SVEVGDGELF
v_gene: TRBV7-9; CDR3aa: ASSPGSYYEQY
v_gene: TRBV5-1; CDR3aa: ASSLVSSNSYEQY
v_gene: TRBV9; CDR3aa: ASSGGGHSTDTQY
v_gene: TRBV27; CDR3aa: ASTSSGRATYEQY
v_gene: TRBV4-3; CDR3aa: ASSQGGELF
v_gene: TRBV9; CDR3aa: ASKTGTGANVLT
v_gene: TRBV27; CDR3aa: ASKLAGDSKTDTQY
v_gene: TRBV7-2; CDR3aa: ASSLAETSWETQY
v_gene: TRBV18; CDR3aa: ASSPWNGRPQH
v_gene: TRBV6-4; CDR3aa: ASSDSGVTGELF
v_gene: TRBV27; CDR3aa: ASSFFPGLRGYT
v_gene: TRBV28; CDR3aa: ASSFGGRDPYEQY
v_gene: TRBV20-1; CDR3aa: SAFPGIEQY
v_gene: TRBV15; CDR3aa: ATSSSALQVYGYT
v_gene: TRBV27; CDR3aa: ASSLLSSGGFTYEQY
v_gene: TRBV7-2; CDR3aa: ASSLGLAGAPGETQY
v_gene: TRBV9; CDR3aa: ASSPGNFYGYT
v_gene: TRBV15; CDR3aa: ATSRAVGEQF
v_gene: TRBV9; CDR3aa: ASSVGYKAYEQY
v_gene: TRBV9; CDR3aa: ASSVGSRELDTQY
v_gene: TRBV10-3; CDR3aa: AIKWGTDRNEQF
v_gene: TRBV2; CDR3aa: ASTTGGSYEQY
v_gene: TRBV7-8; CDR3aa: ASSLGLAGVGNEQF
v_gene: TRBV6-4; CDR3aa: ASSATGAAEAF
v_gene: TRBV4-3; CDR3aa: ASSQWTGGYEQY